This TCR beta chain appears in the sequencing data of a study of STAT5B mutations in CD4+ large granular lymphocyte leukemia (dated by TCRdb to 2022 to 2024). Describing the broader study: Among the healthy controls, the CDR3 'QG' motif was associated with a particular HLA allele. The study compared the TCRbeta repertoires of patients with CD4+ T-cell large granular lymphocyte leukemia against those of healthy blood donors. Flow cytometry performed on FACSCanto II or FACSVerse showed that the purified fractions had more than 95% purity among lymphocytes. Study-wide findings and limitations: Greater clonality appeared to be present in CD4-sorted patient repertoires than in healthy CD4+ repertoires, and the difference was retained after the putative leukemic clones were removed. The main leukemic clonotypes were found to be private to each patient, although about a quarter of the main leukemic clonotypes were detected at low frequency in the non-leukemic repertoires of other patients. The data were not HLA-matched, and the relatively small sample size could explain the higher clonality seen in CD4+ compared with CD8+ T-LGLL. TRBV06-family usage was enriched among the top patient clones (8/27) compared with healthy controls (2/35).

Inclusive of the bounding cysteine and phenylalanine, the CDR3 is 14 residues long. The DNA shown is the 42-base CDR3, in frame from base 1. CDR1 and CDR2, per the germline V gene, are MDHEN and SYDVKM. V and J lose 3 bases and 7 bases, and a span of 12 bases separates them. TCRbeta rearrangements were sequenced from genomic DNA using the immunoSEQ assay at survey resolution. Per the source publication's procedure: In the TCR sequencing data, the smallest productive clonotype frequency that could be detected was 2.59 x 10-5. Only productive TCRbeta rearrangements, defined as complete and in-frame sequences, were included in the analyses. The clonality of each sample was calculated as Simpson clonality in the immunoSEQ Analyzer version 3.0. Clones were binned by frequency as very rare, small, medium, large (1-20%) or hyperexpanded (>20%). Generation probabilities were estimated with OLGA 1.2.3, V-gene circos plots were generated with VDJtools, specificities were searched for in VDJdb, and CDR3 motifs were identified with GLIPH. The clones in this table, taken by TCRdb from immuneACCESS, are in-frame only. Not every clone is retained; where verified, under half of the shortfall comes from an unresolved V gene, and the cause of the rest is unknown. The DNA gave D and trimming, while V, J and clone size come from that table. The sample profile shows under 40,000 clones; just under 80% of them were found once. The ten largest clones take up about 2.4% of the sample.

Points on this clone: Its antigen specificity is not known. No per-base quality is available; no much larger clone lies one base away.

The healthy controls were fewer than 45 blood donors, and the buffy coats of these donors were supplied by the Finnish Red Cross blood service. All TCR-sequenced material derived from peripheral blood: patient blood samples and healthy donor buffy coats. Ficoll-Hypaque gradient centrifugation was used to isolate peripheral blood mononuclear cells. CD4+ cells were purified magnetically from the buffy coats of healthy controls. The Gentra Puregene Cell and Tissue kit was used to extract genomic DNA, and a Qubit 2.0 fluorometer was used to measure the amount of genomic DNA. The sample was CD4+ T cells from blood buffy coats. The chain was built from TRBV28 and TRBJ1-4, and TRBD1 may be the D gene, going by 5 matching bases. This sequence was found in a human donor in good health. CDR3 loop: CASSFSRAVEKLFF. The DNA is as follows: TGTGCCAGCAGTTTCAGCAGGGCGGTTGAAAAACTGTTTTTT.